This T cell receptor (beta chain) was obtained from a study of cytomegalovirus exposure and HLA in healthy donors. Regarding the study as a whole: TCR beta sequences reportedly predicted the HLA-A and HLA-B alleles of most subjects accurately.

Germline V lookup: CDR1 LNHDA, CDR2 SQIVND (reference sequence). The CDR3 is 15 amino acids. Trimming took 3 bases from V and 4 from J; bases not matched to a gene: 9. Both 60 Vbeta primers and 13 Jbeta primers went into the PCR. Data came from immunoSEQ multiplex PCR; TCRdb stores just in-frame clones and leaves some out. The table lists about 180,000 clones, 77% of them singletons. This clone was seen a few times. Its antigen is not identified. The V gene is TRBV19, the J gene TRBJ2-7; 7 bases fit TRBD2. The sample consisted of PBMCs. This TCR derives from a woman aged 25-40 years in good health and CMV-seropositive. CDR3 coding DNA: TGTGCCAGTAGTATTTCGGCCGGGAGGTCTTACGAGCAGTACTTC. Translated: CASSISAGRSYEQYF.